This record looks at one TCR beta chain sequence and its context. The antigen is unknown. This CDR3 spans 12 amino acids. The germline V gene encodes CDR1 MDHEN and CDR2 SYDVKM. V was trimmed by 5 bases and J by 9 bases, leaving 11 bases between them. The assay was immunoSEQ multiplex PCR, and TCRdb's table has in-frame clones only and misses some. Of around 2,000,000 clones listed, roughly 91% are singletons. The sample is drawn from a study of shared clonotypes between healthy human individuals. Positive CCR7 selection of CD45RO-negative cells yielded the naive CD8 cells, and terminally differentiated effector memory CD45RA+ cells were excluded. Study outcomes and limitations: It was anticipated that sequencing depth would influence how many clonotypes donors shared.

The source material was naive CD8+ T cells from PBMCs. The source is a young man in good health. Some clones in this sample may be carry-over from other donors' samples. The gene calls are TRBV28 and TRBJ2-4; D gene unclear. The CDR3 here is CASSGLGFIQYF. CDR3 sequence (DNA): TGTGCCAGCAGTGGGTTGGGCTTCATTCAGTACTTC.